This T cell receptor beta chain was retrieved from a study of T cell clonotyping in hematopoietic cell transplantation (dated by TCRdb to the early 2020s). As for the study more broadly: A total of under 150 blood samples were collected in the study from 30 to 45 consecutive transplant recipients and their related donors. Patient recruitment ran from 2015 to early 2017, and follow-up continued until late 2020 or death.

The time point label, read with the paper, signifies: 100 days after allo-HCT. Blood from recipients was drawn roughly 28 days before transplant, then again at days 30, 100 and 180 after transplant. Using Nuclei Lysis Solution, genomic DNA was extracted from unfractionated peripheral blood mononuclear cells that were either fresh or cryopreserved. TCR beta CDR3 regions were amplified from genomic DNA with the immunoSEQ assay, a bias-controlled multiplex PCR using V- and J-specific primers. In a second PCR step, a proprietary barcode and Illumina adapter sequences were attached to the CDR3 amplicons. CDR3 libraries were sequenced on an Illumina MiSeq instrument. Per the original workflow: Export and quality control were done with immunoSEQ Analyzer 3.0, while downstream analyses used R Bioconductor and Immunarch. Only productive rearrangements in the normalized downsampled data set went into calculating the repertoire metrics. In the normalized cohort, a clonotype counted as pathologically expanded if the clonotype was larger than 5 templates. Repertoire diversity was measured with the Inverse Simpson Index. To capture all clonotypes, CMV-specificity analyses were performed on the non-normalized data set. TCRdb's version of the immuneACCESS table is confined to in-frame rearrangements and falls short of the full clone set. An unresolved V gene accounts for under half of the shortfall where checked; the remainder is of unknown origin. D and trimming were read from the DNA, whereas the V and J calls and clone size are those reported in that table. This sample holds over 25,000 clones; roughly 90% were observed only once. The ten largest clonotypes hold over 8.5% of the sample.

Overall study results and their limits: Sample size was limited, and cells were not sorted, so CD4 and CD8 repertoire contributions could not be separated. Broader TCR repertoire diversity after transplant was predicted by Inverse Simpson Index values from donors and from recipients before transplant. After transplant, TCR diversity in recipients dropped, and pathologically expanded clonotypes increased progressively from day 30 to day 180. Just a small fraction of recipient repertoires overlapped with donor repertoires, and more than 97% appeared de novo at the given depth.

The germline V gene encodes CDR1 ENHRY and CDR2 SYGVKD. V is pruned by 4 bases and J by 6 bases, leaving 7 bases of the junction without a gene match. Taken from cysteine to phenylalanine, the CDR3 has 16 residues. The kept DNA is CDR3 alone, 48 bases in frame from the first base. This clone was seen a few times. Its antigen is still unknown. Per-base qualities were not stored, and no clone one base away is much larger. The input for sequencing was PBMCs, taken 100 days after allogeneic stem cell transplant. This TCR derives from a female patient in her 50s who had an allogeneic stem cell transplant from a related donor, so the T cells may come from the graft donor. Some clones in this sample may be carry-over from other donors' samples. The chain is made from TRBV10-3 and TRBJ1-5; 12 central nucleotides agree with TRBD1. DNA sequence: TGTGCCATCAGTGCCGGGACAGGGGGCGACGGTCAGCCCCAGCATTTT. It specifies CAISAGTGGDGQPQHF.